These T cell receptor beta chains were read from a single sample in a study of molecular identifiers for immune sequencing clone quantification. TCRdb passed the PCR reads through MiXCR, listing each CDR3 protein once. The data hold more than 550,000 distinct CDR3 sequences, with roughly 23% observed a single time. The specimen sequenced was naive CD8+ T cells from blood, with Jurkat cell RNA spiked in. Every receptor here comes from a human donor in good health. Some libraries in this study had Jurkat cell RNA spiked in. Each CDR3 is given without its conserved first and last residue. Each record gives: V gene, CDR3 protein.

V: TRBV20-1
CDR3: SARDSGVEYYEQY

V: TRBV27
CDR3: ASSKWLGTYGNNEQF

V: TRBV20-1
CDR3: STRQTGRNTIY

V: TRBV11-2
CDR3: ASSLVWAVNTEAF

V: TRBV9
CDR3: ASTSSGGGRNTIY

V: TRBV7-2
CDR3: ASTSDRGRGNTGELF

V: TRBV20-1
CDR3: SAYPLTSANTGELF

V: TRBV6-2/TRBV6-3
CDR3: ASSYPGAAQPQH

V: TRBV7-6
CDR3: ASSLSAPYTVGGKVDQPQH

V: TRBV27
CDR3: ASSLSTPPDYTDTQY

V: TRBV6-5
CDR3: ASSSTGGDAGELF

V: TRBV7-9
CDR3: ASSPPQPDEAF

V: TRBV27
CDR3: ASSYYRSAEAF

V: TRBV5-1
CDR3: ASSPTGGAPEAS

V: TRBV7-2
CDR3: ASSYPALVGVQETPY

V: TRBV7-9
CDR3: ASSSGTGATNEKLF

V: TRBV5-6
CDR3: ASSFPPASGSTDTQY

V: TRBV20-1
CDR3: SAEPRGGNSYEQY

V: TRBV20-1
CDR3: SARNRGHLDTGELF

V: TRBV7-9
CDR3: ASTSSRADLTMEQY

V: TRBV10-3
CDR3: AISEDSSYEQY

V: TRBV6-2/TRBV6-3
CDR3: ASSSPRGPYPQETQY

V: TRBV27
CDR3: ASSPSRKKADTQY

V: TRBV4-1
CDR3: ASSQGNSGSGEQI

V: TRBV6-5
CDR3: ASRTGQRKLGEKLF

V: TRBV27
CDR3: ASRPGQDSNQPQH

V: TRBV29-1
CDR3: SVFGAVAYEQY

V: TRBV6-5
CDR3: ASTPGPPLANEKLF

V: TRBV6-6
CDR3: ASSYSKTSGGAADTQY

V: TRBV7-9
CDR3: ASSLEGIGTRLETDTQY

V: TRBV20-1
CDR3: SARGEGNQPQH

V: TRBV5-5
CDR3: ASSPVAEWEQY

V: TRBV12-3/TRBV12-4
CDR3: ASSLVAGGGQPQH

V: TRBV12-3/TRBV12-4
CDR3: ASSLALRGYEQY

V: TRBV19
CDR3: ASKSKGGHEQF

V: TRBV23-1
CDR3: ASSPWHYNEQF

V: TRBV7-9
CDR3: ASSINYGYT

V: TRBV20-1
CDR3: SARPRLAGGVYEQF

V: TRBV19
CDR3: ASTAPSTDTQY

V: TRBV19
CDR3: VSSLPGGTDTQY

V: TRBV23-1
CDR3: ASRPRGSNTGELV

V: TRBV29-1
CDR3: SVILTDYEQY

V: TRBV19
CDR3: ASRRPEDTEAF

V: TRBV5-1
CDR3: ASSILAGGAFGQF

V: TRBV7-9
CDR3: ATLEGTEAF

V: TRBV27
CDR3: ASSLFSRGEKLF

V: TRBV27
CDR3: ASSSSAGGETQY

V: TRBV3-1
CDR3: ASSQEASTNEKLF

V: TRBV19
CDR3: ASSFRPAYELY

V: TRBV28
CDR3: ASSSIGTAAYEQY